A single sample gave rise to the 2 T cell receptor beta chains below, sequenced in a study of shared clonotypes between healthy human individuals (dated by TCRdb to about 2020). The library was generated by the immunoSEQ multiplex PCR assay. TCRdb took this table from immuneACCESS and kept in-frame rearrangements with V and J called. Such tables lack part of the clones; where checked against another copy, unresolved V genes explain under half of the gap, and the rest is unexplained. The sample has 2 million or so clones on record, around 96% of them singletons. The top ten clonotypes cover about 1.1% of the sample. For the CD8 naive samples, CD45RO-negative cells were positively selected for CCR7, yielding a CD45RA+CCR7+ population from which TemRA cells were excluded. The sequencing sample was made of naive CD8+ T cells sorted from blood. This specimen's cell subset or site label, interpreted: CD45RA+CCR7+. The receptors come from a man between 18 and 35 years old in good health.

The CDR3 DNA is TGTGCCAGCAGCGATACAGGGGGCCTGACTAATGAAAAACTGTTTTTT. It yields the protein CASSDTGGLTNEKLFF. The genes are TRBV9 and TRBJ1-4; TRBD1 agrees at 9 bases. The ends lost 3 bases at V and 2 bases at J; junction bases unmatched: 5. This CDR3 region has 16 residues. Germline-derived CDR1 and CDR2 are SGDLS and YYNGEE.

CDR3 amino acids: CASSIEERSSYEQYF. In nucleotides, the CDR3 is TGTGCCAGCAGCATTGAAGAACGGAGCTCCTACGAGCAGTACTTC. The chain joins TRBV6-5 to TRBJ2-7; D unclear. V was trimmed by 6 bases and J by 0 bases, leaving 15 bases between them. Germline V gene sequence: CDR1 MNHEY, CDR2 SVGAGI. CDR3 size: 15 residues.